What follows are 21 T cell receptor beta chains derived from one specimen sequenced in a study of CD8 T cells in ankylosing spondylitis. Using its own MiXCR run on the 5' RACE reads, TCRdb lists one record per CDR3 protein. The table has 100,000 or so distinct CDR3 sequences, less than 25% seen once. Sequenced: synovial fluid, either unsorted or a sorted T cell fraction (not recorded which). These receptors all stem from a male donor with ankylosing spondylitis.

This clonotype was counted only a few times. The V call is TRBV27, the J call TRBJ2-4, with TRBD2 matching 7 bases. The CDR3 runs 13 residues. V was clipped by 3 bases and J by 6 bases; unmatched bases: 2. The V gene's germline CDR1 is MNHEY and CDR2 SMNVEV (reference sequence). CDR3 sequence reads: CASSLLAGNIQYF. The CDR3 nucleotides are TGTGCCAGCAGTTTGTTAGCGGGAAACATTCAGTACTTC.

The genes are TRBV20-1 and TRBJ1-4; no firm D call. Trimming cost V 4 bases and J 6 bases, with 12 bases left between them. The germline V gene has CDR1 DFQATT and CDR2 SNEGSKA (reference sequence). This CDR3 comprises 13 residues. CDR3 sequence reads: CSANHGVHEKLFF. CDR3 DNA: TGCAGTGCTAACCACGGGGTTCATGAAAAACTGTTTTTT.

The chain carries TRBV10-2 and TRBJ1-6; weak D call: TRBD1 (5 bases). The germline gives CDR1 WSHSY, CDR2 SAAADI. The CDR3 runs 13 residues. Trimming stripped 3 bases from V and 7 bases from J, with 7 bases between. Here the CDR3 DNA reads TGCGCCAGCAGTGAACAGGCCAATTCACCCCTCCACTTT. It translates to CASSEQANSPLHF.

The chain has TRBV30 and TRBJ1-2; TRBD1 might be the D (6 bases). The CDR3 is 14 residues long. Germline lookup yields CDR1 GTSNPN and CDR2 SVGIG (reference sequence). Trimming removed 4 bases at V and 7 bases at J, with 19 bases between. CDR3 in amino acids: CAWTGQIRGGGYTF. The CDR3, as DNA: TGTGCCTGGACTGGACAGATAAGGGGTGGTGGCTACACCTTC. Full variable domain (remainder filled in from reference TRBV30 and TRBJ1-2): SQTIHQWPATLVQPVGSPLSLECTVEGTSNPNLYWYRQAAGRGLQLLFYSVGIGQISSEVPQNLSASRPQDRQFILSSKKLLLSDSGFYLCAWTGQIRGGGYTFGSGTRLTVV.

This clonotype was seen a handful of times. The chain recombines TRBV13 with TRBJ2-1, with 11 bases identical to TRBD2. This CDR3 comprises 17 residues. Germline V lookup: CDR1 PRHDT, CDR2 FYEKMQ (reference sequence). The trim removed 5 bases at V and 7 bases at J, leaving 13 bases unmatched. For the CDR3, the DNA is TGTGCCAGCAGCCCAGATAGCCTAGCGGGAGGACGAAATGAGCAGTTCTTC. Protein sequence: CASSPDSLAGGRNEQFF.

V is TRBV18 and J is TRBJ2-3; D is possibly TRBD1 (5 bases). Germline-derived CDR1 and CDR2 are KGHSH and LQKENI. The CDR3 extends over 16 amino acids. Trimming stripped 2 bases from V and 0 bases from J, with 12 bases between. CDR3 bases: TGTGCCAGCTCACCATTCCAGCAGGGAAGCACAGATACGCAGTATTTT. This sequence encodes CASSPFQQGSTDTQYF.

This clonotype appeared many times. The rearrangement uses TRBV5-1 and TRBJ1-1; TRBD1 aligns across 9 bases. The ends lost 4 bases at V and 1 base at J; junction bases unmatched: 5. Germline V gene data show CDR1 as SGHRS and CDR2 as YFSETQ. The CDR3 has 15 residues. The CDR3 nucleotides read TGCGCCAGCAGCACCAACAGGGGGCGGAACACTGAAGCTTTCTTT. As protein: CASSTNRGRNTEAFF.

This clonotype occurred many times. The V and J genes are TRBV11-2 and TRBJ2-1; D call uncertain. Germline V gene sequence: CDR1 SGHAT, CDR2 FQNNGV. The germline V and J ends were trimmed by 1 base and 0 bases, with 7 bases remaining between them. The CDR3 extends over 15 amino acids. The CDR3 DNA reads TGTGCCAGCAGCTTAGGTTCGAGCTCCTACAATGAGCAGTTCTTC. Residues: CASSLGSSSYNEQFF.

The chain recombines TRBV14 with TRBJ1-1; D is unresolved. Looked up from germline, CDR1 is SGHDN and CDR2 is FVKESK. This CDR3 has 12 residues. With 0 bases removed from V and 8 bases from J, the gap between germline ends came to 7 bases. The CDR3: CASSQDFAEAFF. DNA of the CDR3: TGTGCCAGCAGCCAAGATTTCGCAGAAGCTTTCTTT.

This clonotype was seen only a few times. The genes are TRBV29-1 and TRBJ2-3, with D unresolved. This CDR3 is built from 10 residues. Trimming shortened V by 4 bases and J by 10 bases, and 9 bases separated the two germline ends. Germline-derived CDR1 and CDR2 are SQVTM and ANQGSEA. The CDR3 loop reads CSVGLIPQYF. In nucleotides, the CDR3 is TGCAGCGTTGGGCTTATTCCGCAGTATTTT.

The J gene is TRBJ1-2, the V gene TRBV28; 7 bases are shared with TRBD1. V was clipped by 4 bases and J by 4 bases; unmatched bases: 6. Germline CDR1 and CDR2: MDHEN and SYDVKM. The CDR3 extends over 14 amino acids. The CDR3 DNA reads as TGTGCCAGCAGTTCCTCCGGGACAGTCTATGGCTACACCTTC. It specifies CASSSSGTVYGYTF.

This clonotype was observed a few times. This chain joins TRBV11-2 and TRBJ2-5; the match to TRBD1 covers 7 bases. This CDR3 has 15 residues. V gave up 5 bases and J gave up 5 bases; unmatched junction bases: 11. Per the germline V gene, CDR1 is SGHAT and CDR2 is FQNNGV. The CDR3 sequence: CASSGQVTQRETQYF. In DNA form, the CDR3 reads TGTGCCAGCAGCGGACAGGTGACCCAGAGGGAGACCCAGTACTTC.

This clonotype was recorded many times. The J gene is TRBJ2-5, the V gene TRBV15, with a possible D match to TRBD1 (6 bases). V was cut by 6 bases and J by 1 base, with 9 bases left in between. From germline, CDR1 is LNHNV and CDR2 YYDKDF (reference sequence). The CDR3 covers 13 residues. The CDR3 loop is CATSRTVQETQYF. For the CDR3, the DNA is TGTGCCACCAGTCGGACAGTCCAAGAGACCCAGTACTTC.

The sample holds a few counts of this clonotype. The V and J genes are TRBV20-1 and TRBJ2-1; D unclear. The length of the CDR3 is 16 residues. V was cut by 2 bases and J by 5 bases, with 19 bases left in between. CDR1 and CDR2 from the germline V gene are DFQATT and SNEGSKA (reference sequence). CDR3 bases: TGCAGTGCTAGACAAAACCAAGCCCAAGGGCACAATGAGCAGTTCTTC. This encodes CSARQNQAQGHNEQFF.

In its sample, this clonotype was seen a few times. The genes are TRBV5-1 and TRBJ2-1; 11 nucleotides line up with TRBD2. The length of the CDR3 is 19 residues. Trimming removed 3 bases from V and 0 bases from J; junction bases left unmatched: 11. The germline CDR1 and CDR2 sequences are SGHRS and YFSETQ. The CDR3: CASSSGLAGGYSSYNEQFF. CDR3 nucleotides: TGCGCCAGCAGCTCCGGGCTAGCGGGAGGTTATAGCTCCTACAATGAGCAGTTCTTC.

The table lists this clonotype with a few counts. This chain uses TRBV5-6 with TRBJ2-7; TRBD1 is a possible D gene (6 bases). The V gene's germline CDR1 is SGHDT and CDR2 YYEEEE. Trimming removed 2 bases from V and 6 bases from J, with 15 bases in between. CDR3 length equals 14 residues. DNA for the CDR3: TGTGCCAGCAGCTTTCAGGGGCACCTTGGCGAGCAGTACTTC. Translating it yields CASSFQGHLGEQYF.

The chain combines TRBV7-2 with TRBJ2-7; maybe TRBD2 (5 bases). Between the trimmed V and J ends, which lost 3 bases and 3 bases, there was a span of 15 bases. In germline, CDR1 is SGHTA, CDR2 FQGNSA. This CDR3 has 15 residues. In DNA, the CDR3 is TGTGCCAGCAGCTTCGCGGGCGGAACCCTCTACGAGCAGTACTTC. The encoded protein is CASSFAGGTLYEQYF.

Ten or more counts support this clonotype. The chain couples TRBV12-3 or TRBV12-4 to TRBJ2-5; 9 bases agree with TRBD2. V trimming: 2 bases; J trimming: 1 base; junction bases outside the gene matches: 8. The CDR3 spans 17 residues. CDR3 sequence reads: CASSLRRETSGQETQYF. DNA of the CDR3: TGTGCCAGCAGTTTAAGACGTGAGACTAGCGGCCAAGAGACCCAGTACTTC.

This clonotype was counted many times. The chain employs TRBV5-1 and TRBJ2-3, with a possible D match to TRBD1 (5 bases). The CDR3 has 13 residues. The germline V gene has CDR1 SGHRS and CDR2 YFSETQ. The V end was cut by 10 bases, the J end by 1 base, with 13 bases between. The CDR3 is CAWSKTGTDTQYF. CDR3 sequence (DNA): TGCGCCTGGAGTAAGACAGGCACAGATACGCAGTATTTT.

This clonotype was counted many times. The CDR3, as DNA: TGCGCCAGCAGCTTGGGCGGGGCTAGCGGCCTCCTCGGGCAGTTCTTC. It specifies CASSLGGASGLLGQFF. V usage is TRBV5-1 and J usage is TRBJ2-1, with 7 bases that match TRBD2. The CDR3 contains 16 residues. Losses at the gene ends were 0 bases for V and 12 bases for J; bases not matched to a gene: 15. Germline assignment: CDR1 SGHRS and CDR2 YFSETQ.

This clonotype was seen many times. V gene TRBV7-9 combines with J gene TRBJ1-1, with D possibly matching TRBD1 (6 bases). The ends were cut back, 2 bases at V and 3 bases at J, with 13 bases in the middle. The CDR3 has 15 residues. Germline V CDR1 and CDR2: SEHNR, FQNEAQ (reference sequence). CDR3 sequence: CASSLRQVEDTEAFF. CDR3 nucleotide sequence: TGTGCCAGCAGCTTAAGACAGGTAGAGGACACTGAAGCTTTCTTT.